This T cell receptor (beta chain) originates from a study of CD8 T cells in ankylosing spondylitis. Study observations and caveats: Reportedly, matched ankylosing spondylitis synovial fluid was significantly enriched for disease-linked clones. Typical of ankylosing spondylitis blood, it appeared, was a TCR beta motif of several highly homologous variants.

V shed 0 bases, J shed 16 bases, and the junction held 5 bases outside the gene matches. This CDR3 contains 12 residues. Germline V gene sequence: CDR1 SGHRS, CDR2 YFSETQ. In its sample, this clonotype was seen many times. The antigen is unknown. Quantitative 5'-RACE with molecular barcodes generated TCR beta libraries. One entry per CDR3 protein, called by TCRdb with MiXCR from the 5' RACE reads. The sample holds 250,000 to 400,000 distinct CDR3 sequences, around 10% seen once. The sample taken for sequencing was blood, either unsorted or a sorted T cell fraction (not recorded which). The chain uses TRBV5-1 and TRBJ2-4, with 9 bases aligning to TRBD1. The receptor was isolated from a female donor with ankylosing spondylitis or in good health (not recorded which). The CDR3 DNA follows: TGCGCCAGCAGCTTGGACCGGGACAGGGTTTACTTC. It specifies CASSLDRDRVYF.